This TCR beta chain comes out of a study of siplizumab effects on memory and regulatory T cells. Here immunoSEQ multiplex PCR was the method, and the copy in TCRdb shows in-frame clones only, minus some. The sample carries 92,000 or so clones, around 90% recorded once. The TCR originated in a human donor in good health. Sequences were obtained from CD4+ T cells sorted from blood.

CDR3 sequence: CASSVTSGVSSYEQYF. The CDR3 nucleotides are TGTGCCAGCAGCGTGACTAGCGGGGTTAGCTCCTACGAGCAGTACTTC. The chain couples TRBV7-2 to TRBJ2-5; 11 nucleotides match TRBD2. The closer fit of TRBJ2-7 to the DNA end suggests the J call may be wrong. This CDR3 is built from 16 residues. CDR1 is SGHTA and CDR2 is FQGNSA in the germline V gene.